This T cell receptor (beta chain) was captured in a study of blood T cell repertoires in COVID-19. Germline CDR1 reads MNHNS; CDR2 reads SASEGT. CDR3 length: 14 amino acids. V gave up 1 base and J gave up 4 bases, with 7 bases separating them. Some clones are missing from TCRdb's copy, which holds only in-frame ones; the method was immunoSEQ multiplex PCR. Seen here are 180,000 or so clones, approximately 92% observed once, and the top ten hold under 3%. The gene calls are TRBV6-1 and TRBJ2-2; no definite D call. The sample was PBMCs or T cells enriched from blood (not recorded which). This TCR was sampled from a woman aged 40 to 50 with acute COVID-19. CDR3 DNA sequence: TGTGCCAGCAGTGAAGTGTCGAGCACCGGGGAGCTGTTTTTT. Translating it yields CASSEVSSTGELFF.